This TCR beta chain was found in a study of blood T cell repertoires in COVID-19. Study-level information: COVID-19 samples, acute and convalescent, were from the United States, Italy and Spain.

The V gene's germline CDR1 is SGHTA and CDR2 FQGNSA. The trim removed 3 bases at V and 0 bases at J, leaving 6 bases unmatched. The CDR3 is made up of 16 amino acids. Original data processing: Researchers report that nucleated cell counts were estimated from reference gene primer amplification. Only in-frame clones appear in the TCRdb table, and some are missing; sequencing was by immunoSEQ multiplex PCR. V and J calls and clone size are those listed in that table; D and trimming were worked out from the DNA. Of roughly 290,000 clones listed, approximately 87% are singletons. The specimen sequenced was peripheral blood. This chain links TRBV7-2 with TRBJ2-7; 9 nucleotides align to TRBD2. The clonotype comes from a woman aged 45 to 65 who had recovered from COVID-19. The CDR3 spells CASSLASGEPSYEQYF. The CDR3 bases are TGTGCCAGCAGCTTGGCTAGCGGGGAACCCTCCTACGAGCAGTACTTC.